The T cell receptor (beta chain) under discussion was sequenced for a study of Graves' ophthalmopathy and Graves' hyperthyroidism. Study observations and caveats: Detected in blood as well were most expanded thyroid clonotypes with frequency above 0.001. Ophthalmopathy and stable hyperthyroidism were discriminated by a 13-signature model, with 85% to 90% sensitivity and about 82% specificity.

From RNA, the CDR3 regions of TCR beta chains were amplified and sequenced. In the first round, RT-PCR was carried out with HTBI primers, and a multiplex PCR formed the second round. A single record per CDR3 protein comes from TCRdb applying MiXCR to the multiplex PCR reads. The sample has a few hundred thousand distinct CDR3 sequences, about a sixth seen once. There are many counts of this clonotype. What it binds is not known. Lactation, pregnancy, uncontrolled infections and other autoimmune diseases were all grounds for excluding patients. Patients were diagnosed from clinical symptoms, serum thyroxine, TRAb, thyroid ultrasound and orbital computed tomography. Germline V CDR1 and CDR2: MDHEN, SYDVKM. Trimming stripped 3 bases from V and 4 bases from J, with 9 bases between. The CDR3 has 13 amino acids.

The V gene is TRBV28, the J gene TRBJ2-5; D not resolved. The clonotype was recovered from an adult woman with stable Graves' hyperthyroidism. Sequencing was carried out using peripheral blood. The CDR3 loop is CASSFGVLETQYF. In DNA, the CDR3 is TGTGCCAGCAGTTTTGGGGTCCTAGAGACCCAGTACTTC.